What follows are 18 T cell receptor beta chains derived from one specimen sequenced in a study of blood T cells in healthy people across ages (dated by TCRdb to about 2015). The protocol used for the library was 5' RACE. Sequencing was carried out with an Illumina HiSeq 2500. The second PCR ran for about 6 to 11 cycles and used a J-beta primer mix along with a sample-barcoded 5' primer. The public reads were reanalyzed by TCRdb: fastp trimming at Q25, MiXCR alignment, in-frame beta chains only. One record per CDR3 amino acid sequence lists the most common genes and DNA. Counted in this sample were about 1,400,000 distinct CDR3 sequences; 42% of them appeared once. The ten top clones hold approximately 7.9% of the sample. Material: blood. These receptors were obtained from a woman aged 18-29 years in good health.

The chain has TRBV20-1 and TRBJ2-6; D ambiguous. The CDR3 consists of 14 residues. From germline, CDR1 is DFQATT and CDR2 SNEGSKA (reference sequence). V was pared by 1 base and J by 4 bases, with 8 bases between. The CDR3 region is CSARGRLGANVLTF. CDR3 sequence (DNA): TGCAGTGCTAGAGGGCGTTTGGGGGCCAACGTCCTGACTTTC.

The rearrangement links TRBV14 to TRBJ2-5; a weak D match, TRBD2 (5 bases). The CDR3 totals 17 residues. V was cut by 0 bases and J by 1 base, with 15 bases left in between. CDR1 and CDR2 (germline): SGHDN, FVKESK. CDR3 sequence: CASSQEDSKRLQETQYF. The CDR3 DNA reads TGTGCCAGCAGCCAAGAGGATTCGAAGCGGCTCCAAGAGACCCAGTACTTC.

This clonotype was observed a few times. V and J are TRBV7-9 and TRBJ1-4, with unresolved D. CDR1 and CDR2 (germline): SEHNR, FQNEAQ (reference sequence). The CDR3 length is 16 residues. Trimming shortened V by 1 base and J by 5 bases, and 14 bases separated the two germline ends. The CDR3 region has the DNA TGTGCCAGCAGCTTAGATGTACAGACGGGAAATGAAAAACTGTTTTTT. It codes for CASSLDVQTGNEKLFF.

This chain connects TRBV27 to TRBJ1-2, with no clear D. Looked up from germline, CDR1 is MNHEY and CDR2 is SMNVEV (reference sequence). Trimming removed 10 bases from V and 2 bases from J, with 14 bases in between. CDR3 length: 13 residues. In DNA, the CDR3 is TGTGCCACCAAAAGAGTAGGGAACTATGGCTACACCTTC. Amino acid sequence: CATKRVGNYGYTF.

The chain combines TRBV6-1 with TRBJ2-3, with TRBD1 matching over 8 bases. CDR3 length equals 15 residues. The ends lost 2 bases at V and 1 base at J; junction bases unmatched: 2. The germline CDR1 and CDR2 sequences are MNHNS and SASEGT. The CDR3 region is CASSESGGGTDTQYF. The DNA for the CDR3 is TGTGCCAGCAGTGAATCAGGGGGCGGCACAGATACGCAGTATTTT.

This clonotype was seen more than once but under ten times. The chain recombines TRBV27 with TRBJ2-3; D is uncertain. The CDR3 covers 15 residues. V lost 2 bases, J lost 1 base, and 10 bases lay in between. Germline CDR1 MNHEY, CDR2 SMNVEV (reference sequence). The CDR3 spells CASSLPREGTDTQYF. The CDR3 nucleotides are TGTGCCAGCAGTTTACCTAGGGAAGGCACAGATACGCAGTATTTT.

The chain has TRBV4-1 and TRBJ1-5; possible D gene TRBD1, 5 bases. V was trimmed by 4 bases and J by 1 base, leaving 11 bases between them. Germline V gene sequence: CDR1 MGHRA, CDR2 YSYEKL. The CDR3 length is 15 residues. CDR3: CASSPFRQSNQPQHF. CDR3 DNA sequence: TGCGCCAGCAGCCCCTTTCGACAGAGCAATCAGCCCCAGCATTTT.

The genes are TRBV12-3 or TRBV12-4 and TRBJ2-3; 13 nucleotides agree with TRBD2. The CDR3 length is 18 residues. Trimming removed 4 bases from V and 2 bases from J; junction bases left unmatched: 9. CDR3 loop: CASSSTSGRFPHTDTQYF. The CDR3 coding sequence is TGTGCCAGCAGTTCGACTAGCGGGAGGTTCCCCCACACAGATACGCAGTATTTT.

V and J are TRBV2 and TRBJ2-1, with 8 bases that match TRBD2. Germline loops: CDR1 SNHLY, CDR2 FYNNEI. With 7 bases clipped from V and 8 bases from J, the junction kept 13 bases outside the gene matches. This CDR3 comprises 15 residues. In DNA, the CDR3 is TGTGCCAGCAAGTTTGGCACGGGGGGGGGCGATGAGCAGTTCTTC. Its translation is CASKFGTGGGDEQFF. Full variable domain (rest looked up from reference TRBV2 and TRBJ2-1): EPEVTQTPSHQVTQMGQEVILRCVPISNHLYFYWYRQILGQKVEFLVSFYNNEISEKSEIFDDQFSVERPDGSNFTLKIRSTKLEDSAMYFCASKFGTGGGDEQFFGPGTRLTVL.

CDR3 DNA sequence: TGCGCCAGCAGCTCAGTGGGGCGGGGGATCATCGAGCAGTACTTC. It is translated as CASSSVGRGIIEQYF. The V call is TRBV5-1, the J call TRBJ2-7, with 7 nucleotides matching TRBD2. Looked up from germline, CDR1 is SGHRS and CDR2 is YFSETQ. This CDR3 comprises 15 residues. Losses at the gene ends were 3 bases for V and 6 bases for J; bases not matched to a gene: 12.

In the case of this clonotype: A read error may be the cause here, since a much bigger clone is one base away. The chain links TRBV5-1 to TRBJ2-1, with D uncertain. The DNA end lines up better with TRBJ2-7; the J call may be wrong. This CDR3 is 13 amino acids long. The germline V gene encodes CDR1 SGHRS and CDR2 YFSETQ. CDR3 sequence (DNA): TGCGCCAGCAGCTTGGTGGAGTACAATGAGCAGTACTTC. It yields the protein CASSLVEYNEQYF.

The chain carries TRBV10-3 and TRBJ1-4, with D unclear. Looked up from germline, CDR1 is ENHRY and CDR2 is SYGVKD. CDR3 length: 15 amino acids. V was cut by 0 bases and J by 6 bases, with 11 bases left in between. In DNA, the CDR3 is TGTGCCATCAGTGAGTCAAGAGGACTAGATGAAAAACTGTTTTTT. This translates into CAISESRGLDEKLFF.

In this sample, this clonotype turned up a few times. V and J are TRBV4-1 and TRBJ2-7; unclear D gene. CDR1 is MGHRA, CDR2 YSYEKL, per germline. This CDR3 is 13 amino acids long. With 4 bases removed from V and 7 bases from J, the gap between germline ends came to 14 bases. The DNA for the CDR3 is TGCGCCAGCAGCCCCCTTCCGGATACTGAGCAGTACTTC. Translating gives CASSPLPDTEQYF.

This clonotype was counted a few times. The chain employs TRBV14 and TRBJ1-2; unclear D gene. Per the germline V gene, CDR1 is SGHDN and CDR2 is FVKESK. V lost 1 base and J lost 5, with 11 bases in between. There are 14 residues in the CDR3. CDR3 in DNA: TGTGCCAGCAGCCAAGCACCCTTGGGGTATGGCTACACCTTC. Translated: CASSQAPLGYGYTF.

The chain combines TRBV10-3 with TRBJ2-5; no reliable D call. The CDR3 contains 14 residues. The V end lost 10 bases, the J end lost 2 bases, and 17 bases lay between the germline ends. Germline V CDR1 and CDR2: ENHRY, SYGVKD. CDR3 bases: TGTGCCACCAACCCCTTCTCAGATCAAGAGACCCAGTACTTC. It codes for CATNPFSDQETQYF.

This clonotype was counted only a few times. The genes are TRBV7-8 and TRBJ1-2, with D maybe TRBD1 (5 bases). Between the trimmed V and J ends, which lost 1 base and 0 bases, there was a span of 15 bases. The CDR3 has 17 amino acids. In germline, CDR1 is SGHVS, CDR2 FQNEAQ. The CDR3 coding sequence is TGTGCCAGCAGCTTAGTGGGGACTCAAACGCCTAACTATGGCTACACCTTC. Protein sequence: CASSLVGTQTPNYGYTF.

This clonotype was found a few times. V is TRBV5-5 and J is TRBJ1-4; D remains ambiguous. V was cut by 4 bases and J by 3 bases, with 13 bases left in between. Germline loops: CDR1 SGHKS, CDR2 YYEKEE (reference sequence). This CDR3 comprises 15 residues. The CDR3 DNA reads as TGTGCCAGCAGCATAGAAGGGCGACCTAATGAAAAACTGTTTTTT. Its protein product is CASSIEGRPNEKLFF.

V usage is TRBV5-1 and J usage is TRBJ2-3; no clear D. CDR1 is SGHRS, CDR2 YFSETQ, per germline. This CDR3 is built from 15 residues. V lost 7 bases and J lost 0, with 15 bases in between. The CDR3, as DNA: TGCGCCAGCGGCTCCTCGACCGGGAGCACAGATACGCAGTATTTT. This translates into CASGSSTGSTDTQYF.